A single sample is the source of the 23 T cell receptor beta chains below, sequenced in a study of blood T cell repertoires in COVID-19. Profiling relied on immunoSEQ multiplex PCR, and the TCRdb table lists in-frame clones only, not all of them. This table has 65,000 to 70,000 clones, 70% to 90% appearing once. The source material was peripheral blood. The origin of the receptors is a man in his forties or fifties with acute or convalescent COVID-19.

V usage is TRBV15 and J usage is TRBJ1-2; 7 bases line up with TRBD1. Germline CDR1 is LNHNV and CDR2 is YYDKDF (reference sequence). With V trimmed by 4 bases and J by 12 bases, 14 bases remained unmatched. The CDR3 is 14 amino acids. The CDR3 spells CATSTDREIFRNTF. CDR3 bases: TGTGCCACCAGCACCGACAGGGAGATATTCCGGAACACCTTC.

To note about this clone: Other DNA sequences in the sample encode the same CDR3. The gene calls are TRBV5-4 and TRBJ2-1; TRBD2 matches 16 bases. The CDR3 has 16 residues. The germline V gene encodes CDR1 SGHNT and CDR2 YYREEE (reference sequence). The ends lost 4 bases at V and 6 bases at J; junction bases unmatched: 4. The CDR3 DNA sequence: TGTGCCAGCAGCCCGGGACTAGCGGGAGGGCCCAATGAGCAGTTCTTC. Translation: CASSPGLAGGPNEQFF.

The chain employs TRBV5-6 and TRBJ2-2; 7 bases fit TRBD2. With 4 bases clipped from V and 1 base from J, the junction kept 4 bases outside the gene matches. The CDR3 totals 15 residues. Germline lookup yields CDR1 SGHDT and CDR2 YYEEEE. The CDR3 nucleotides read TGTGCCAGCAGCCTCCCTAGCGGGAACACCGGGGAGCTGTTTTTT. This encodes CASSLPSGNTGELFF.

This rearrangement joins TRBV14 to TRBJ1-5, with TRBD1 as a possible D gene (5 bases). The CDR3 is made up of 14 amino acids. Between the trimmed V and J ends, which lost 1 base and 5 bases, there was a span of 9 bases. The germline V gene encodes CDR1 SGHDN and CDR2 FVKESK. The CDR3: CASSQGAGDQPQHF. The CDR3 region has the DNA TGTGCCAGCAGCCAAGGGGCGGGGGATCAGCCCCAGCATTTT.

This chain uses TRBV3-1 (or the pseudogene TRBV3-2) with TRBJ1-2; D is possibly TRBD1 (6 bases). V was pared by 4 bases and J by 8 bases, with 17 bases between. The CDR3 loop spans 14 amino acids. Germline CDR1 and CDR2: LGHDT and YNNKEL (reference sequence). CDR3 nucleotide sequence: TGTGCCAGCAGCCGCCGACAGGTTCGTGAAGGCTACACCTTC. Amino acids: CASSRRQVREGYTF.

The chain employs TRBV16 and TRBJ1-5; D gene unclear. V was shortened by 4 bases and J by 0 bases, with 10 bases between the two germline ends. The CDR3 loop spans 15 amino acids. Germline V gene lookup returns CDR1 KGHSY and CDR2 FQNENV. This chain's CDR3 is CASSLRGYSNQPQHF. The CDR3, as DNA: TGTGCCAGCAGCCTCCGGGGTTATAGCAATCAGCCCCAGCATTTT.

The chain employs TRBV11-3 and TRBJ2-1; possible D gene TRBD2, 5 bases. Trimming cost V 4 bases and J 7 bases, with 8 bases left between them. The CDR3 has 12 residues. The germline gives CDR1 SGHNT, CDR2 YENEEA. The CDR3 loop reads CASSSGLNEQFF. The CDR3 DNA reads TGTGCCAGCAGCTCCGGACTTAATGAGCAGTTCTTC.

CDR3 sequence: CASSSGGTEAFF. The CDR3 nucleotides are TGCGCCAGCAGCTCAGGGGGCACTGAAGCTTTCTTT. The chain is built from TRBV10-2 and TRBJ1-1; 7 nucleotides match TRBD1. In germline, CDR1 is WSHSY, CDR2 SAAADI. With 6 bases clipped from V and 4 bases from J, the junction kept 2 bases outside the gene matches. The CDR3 runs to 12 residues.

The chain joins TRBV5-6 to TRBJ1-2; tentatively, D is TRBD1 (6 bases). Trimming shortened V by 2 bases and J by 6 bases, and 14 bases separated the two germline ends. This CDR3 region has 14 residues. Germline V gene lookup returns CDR1 SGHDT and CDR2 YYEEEE. Written as DNA, the CDR3 is TGTGCCAGCAGCTTTCGGGGTGGGGGCCATGGCTACACCTTC. Its translation: CASSFRGGGHGYTF. Full variable domain (missing parts from reference TRBV5-6 and TRBJ1-2): DAGVTQSPTHLIKTRGQQVTLRCSPKSGHDTVSWYQQALGQGPQFIFQYYEEEERQRGNFPDRFSGHQFPNYSSELNVNALLLGDSALYLCASSFRGGGHGYTFGSGTRLTVV.

The chain carries TRBV2 and TRBJ1-5; D perhaps matches TRBD1 (6 bases). CDR1 and CDR2 from the germline V gene are SNHLY and FYNNEI. The CDR3 covers 15 residues. Trimming left V 6 bases short and J 7 bases short, with 19 bases between. CDR3 residues: CASRRTDLRSQPQHF. CDR3 DNA sequence: TGTGCCAGCAGGAGGACAGACCTTAGGAGCCAGCCCCAGCATTTT. The full variable domain, with the rest looked up from reference TRBV2 and TRBJ1-5, is EPEVTQTPSHQVTQMGQEVILRCVPISNHLYFYWYRQILGQKVEFLVSFYNNEISEKSEIFDDQFSVERPDGSNFTLKIRSTKLEDSAMYFCASRRTDLRSQPQHFGDGTRLSIL.

The J gene is TRBJ1-6, the V gene TRBV5-6; D unclear. Per the germline V gene, CDR1 is SGHDT and CDR2 is YYEEEE. V lost 3 bases and J lost 0, with 13 bases in between. This CDR3 spans 17 amino acids. The CDR3 loop reads CASSSPRRSSYNSPLHF. In nucleotides, the CDR3 is TGTGCCAGCAGCTCACCGCGGAGGAGCTCCTATAATTCACCCCTCCACTTT.

V gene TRBV19 combines with J gene TRBJ2-5, with D possibly TRBD2 on 6 matching bases. The CDR3 has 14 residues. Germline-derived CDR1 and CDR2 are LNHDA and SQIVND (reference sequence). With 5 bases removed from V and 5 bases from J, the gap between germline ends came to 15 bases. Written as DNA, the CDR3 is TGTGCCAGTAGTCAGCGGGTCGGAGGGGAGACCCAGTACTTC. Protein: CASSQRVGGETQYF.

This chain connects TRBV1 to TRBJ2-5; the listed D gene, TRBD1, was not tested against the DNA. TRBV1 is a pseudogene locus. CDR3 length: 16 residues. The CDR3 sequence: CTSSQDEQGFWETQYF. The CDR3 bases are TGCACCAGCAGCCAGGATGAACAGGGATTTTGGGAGACCCAGTACTTC.

V gene TRBV5-1 combines with J gene TRBJ1-4, with D uncertain. The CDR3 runs to 15 residues. Trimming removed 1 base at V and 0 bases at J, with 7 bases between. CDR1 is SGHRS and CDR2 is YFSETQ in the germline V gene. The DNA of the CDR3 is TGCGCCAGCAGCTTGAACTCCGCAACTAATGAAAAACTGTTTTTT. This translates into CASSLNSATNEKLFF.

The V call is TRBV7-9, the J call TRBJ1-1; D perhaps matches TRBD1 (5 bases). The CDR3 has 17 residues. The germline gives CDR1 SEHNR, CDR2 FQNEAQ (reference sequence). The germline V and J ends were trimmed by 7 bases and 0 bases, with 21 bases remaining between them. CDR3 nucleotides: TGTGCCAGCATCCCCAGGGCCCAGGGTGTATTGAACACTGAAGCTTTCTTT. It codes for CASIPRAQGVLNTEAFF.

The chain employs TRBV30 and TRBJ2-7; the D gene is possibly TRBD2 (5 bases). The germline V gene has CDR1 GTSNPN and CDR2 SVGIG (reference sequence). V was cut by 7 bases and J by 4 bases, with 11 bases left in between. The CDR3 is 11 residues long. CDR3 protein: CALSDLYEQYF. The CDR3 DNA reads as TGTGCCTTGTCGGACTTGTACGAGCAGTACTTC.

J is TRBJ2-3 and V is TRBV5-4; maybe TRBD2 (5 bases). Germline values: CDR1 SGHNT, CDR2 YYREEE (reference sequence). The CDR3 totals 15 residues. The V end lost 2 bases, the J end lost 1 base, and 11 bases lay between the germline ends. The CDR3: CASSFRGLGTDTQYF. In DNA, the CDR3 is TGTGCCAGCAGCTTCCGCGGACTCGGCACAGATACGCAGTATTTT.

CDR3 in amino acids: CASSLTGQGSDSNQPQHF. The CDR3 coding sequence is TGTGCCAGCAGCTTAACGGGACAGGGGTCCGATAGCAATCAGCCCCAGCATTTT. The genes are TRBV9 and TRBJ1-5; 10 positions match TRBD1. The CDR3 is made up of 18 amino acids. Germline assignment: CDR1 SGDLS and CDR2 YYNGEE. V shed 4 bases and J 0 bases; nucleotides not matched to a gene: 10.

The CDR3 here is CASSSTGTGEGSEQFF. Written as DNA, the CDR3 is TGTGCCAGCAGCTCGACCGGGACAGGGGAGGGGAGTGAGCAGTTCTTC. The V call is TRBV7-6, the J call TRBJ2-1; 10 bases map to TRBD1. The CDR3 sequence is 16 residues long. CDR1 is SGHVS, CDR2 FNYEAQ, per germline. The V segment lost 4 bases and the J segment 9 bases; nucleotides outside the gene matches: 12.

CDR3 nucleotides: TGTGCCTGGGGACCTCCCGCGGGACAAGAGACCCAGTACTTC. It specifies CAWGPPAGQETQYF. The J gene is TRBJ2-5, the V gene TRBV30, with D tentatively TRBD2 (6 bases). This CDR3 spans 14 amino acids. V was clipped by 5 bases and J by 2 bases, with 15 bases between them. Germline V gives CDR1 GTSNPN, CDR2 SVGIG (reference sequence).

This rearrangement joins TRBV29-1 to TRBJ1-1; TRBD1 matches at 7 bases. CDR1 is SQVTM and CDR2 is ANQGSEA in the germline V gene. This CDR3 comprises 12 residues. V trimming: 2 bases; J trimming: 6 bases; junction bases outside the gene matches: 3. CDR3 in DNA: TGCAGCGTTGAAAGTCAGGGGGCTGAAGCTTTCTTT. Its protein is CSVESQGAEAFF. Variable domain in full (rest from reference TRBV29-1 and TRBJ1-1): SAVISQKPSRDICQRGTSLTIQCQVDSQVTMMFWYRQQPGQSLTLIATANQGSEATYESGFVIDKFPISRPNLTFSTLTVSNMSPEDSSIYLCSVESQGAEAFFGQGTRLTVV.

The genes are TRBV27 and TRBJ2-7, with TRBD2 as a possible D gene (6 bases). Germline V gene sequence: CDR1 MNHEY, CDR2 SMNVEV (reference sequence). The CDR3 runs 15 residues. Trimming stripped 0 bases from V and 2 bases from J, with 11 bases between. Here the CDR3 reads CASSLSRGRPYEQYF. In DNA form, the CDR3 reads TGTGCCAGCAGTTTATCGAGAGGGAGGCCCTACGAGCAGTACTTC.

The chain has TRBV25-1 and TRBJ2-7; 11 bases are shared with TRBD1. The germline gives CDR1 MGHDK, CDR2 SYGVNS. V dropped 4 bases and J dropped 2; count of bases not matched to a gene: 4. The CDR3 loop spans 15 amino acids. CDR3 protein: CASSGPGQGAYEQYF. CDR3 sequence (DNA): TGTGCCAGCAGTGGCCCGGGACAGGGGGCCTACGAGCAGTACTTC.